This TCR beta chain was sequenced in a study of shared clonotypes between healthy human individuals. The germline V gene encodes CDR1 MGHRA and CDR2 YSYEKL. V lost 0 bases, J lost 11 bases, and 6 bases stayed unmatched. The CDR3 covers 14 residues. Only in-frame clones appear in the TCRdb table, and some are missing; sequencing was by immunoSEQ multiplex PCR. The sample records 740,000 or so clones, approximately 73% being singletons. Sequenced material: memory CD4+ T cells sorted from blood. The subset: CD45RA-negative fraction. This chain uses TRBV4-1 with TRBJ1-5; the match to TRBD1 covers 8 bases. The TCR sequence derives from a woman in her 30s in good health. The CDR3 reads CASSQEQGAGAQHF. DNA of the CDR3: TGCGCCAGCAGCCAAGAGCAGGGGGCTGGGGCCCAGCATTTT.